The clone carrying this TCR beta chain was counted only a few times. Its matching antigen is unknown. This record belongs to a study of cytomegalovirus exposure and HLA in healthy donors. Study-level findings and limits: Confirmation was obtained in vitro that a few CMV-associated chains are specific for CMV antigens. According to a later analysis, TCR clusters from the first cohort tended to co-occur in the 120 or so validation repertoires. The study listed under 200 cytomegalovirus-associated TCR beta chains.

V was pared by 3 bases and J by 7 bases, with 15 bases between. Germline CDR1 reads ENHRY; CDR2 reads SYGVKD. The CDR3 has 14 amino acids. The repertoire was sequenced with immunoSEQ multiplex PCR; TCRdb's copy has only in-frame clones and lacks some. The data contain under 100,000 clones, more than 70% of them singletons. The sequencing input was PBMCs. The receptor was isolated from a woman aged 18-30 years in good health and CMV-seropositive. The chain links TRBV10-3 to TRBJ1-2; the D gene is possibly TRBD1 (6 bases). CDR3 sequence: CAISDPREGGGYTF. CDR3 coding DNA: TGTGCCATCAGTGACCCCCGGGAGGGGGGTGGCTACACCTTC.